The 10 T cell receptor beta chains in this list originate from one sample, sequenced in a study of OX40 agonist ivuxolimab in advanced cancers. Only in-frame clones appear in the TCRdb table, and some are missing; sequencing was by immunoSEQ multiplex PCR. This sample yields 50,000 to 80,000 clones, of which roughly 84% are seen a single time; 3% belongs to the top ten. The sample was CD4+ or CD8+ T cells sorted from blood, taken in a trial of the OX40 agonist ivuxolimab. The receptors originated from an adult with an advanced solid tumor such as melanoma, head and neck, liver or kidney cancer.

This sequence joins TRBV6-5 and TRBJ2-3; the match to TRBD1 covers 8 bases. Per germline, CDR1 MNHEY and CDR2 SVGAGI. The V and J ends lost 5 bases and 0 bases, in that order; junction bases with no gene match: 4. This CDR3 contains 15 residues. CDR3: CASSPTGVSTDTQYF. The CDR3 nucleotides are TGTGCCAGCAGTCCGACAGGGGTGAGCACAGATACGCAGTATTTT.

The CDR3 coding sequence is TGTGCCAGCAGTTTGAAGCGGGGGGCCTCGAATGAGCAGTTCTTC. Amino acid sequence: CASSLKRGASNEQFF. The chain carries TRBV28 and TRBJ2-1; TRBD2 agrees at 9 bases. This CDR3 is built from 15 residues. CDR1 and CDR2 (germline): MDHEN, SYDVKM. J lost 7 bases, V lost 3 bases, and 7 bases had no gene match.

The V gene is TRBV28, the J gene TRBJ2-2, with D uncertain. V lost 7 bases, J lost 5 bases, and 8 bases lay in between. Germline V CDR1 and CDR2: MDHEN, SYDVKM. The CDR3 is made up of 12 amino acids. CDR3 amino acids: CASNEFTGELFF. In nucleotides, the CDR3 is TGTGCCAGCAATGAGTTTACCGGGGAGCTGTTTTTT.

The CDR3 DNA sequence: TGCAGCGTTGAAGCCACTAGCGGGAGCAATGAGCAGTTCTTC. Translated, it gives CSVEATSGSNEQFF. V is TRBV29-1 and J is TRBJ2-1, with TRBD2 identical over 11 bases. Germline V gene sequence: CDR1 SQVTM, CDR2 ANQGSEA. The CDR3 consists of 14 residues. J was trimmed by 6 bases and V by 1 base; bases with no gene match: 2.

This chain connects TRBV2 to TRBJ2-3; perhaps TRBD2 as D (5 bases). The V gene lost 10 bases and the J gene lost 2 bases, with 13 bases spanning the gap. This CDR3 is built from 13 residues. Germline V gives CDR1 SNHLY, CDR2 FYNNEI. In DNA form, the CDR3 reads TGTGCCACCAGCTCGGGAACCACAGATACGCAGTATTTT. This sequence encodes CATSSGTTDTQYF.

This chain's CDR3 is CASSLGGGLAGGPETQYF. Written as DNA, the CDR3 is TGTGCCAGCAGCTTAGGGGGAGGACTAGCGGGAGGGCCGGAGACCCAGTACTTC. This rearrangement joins TRBV7-2 to TRBJ2-5, with TRBD2 matching over 15 bases. The germline V gene has CDR1 SGHTA and CDR2 FQGNSA. Trimming took 1 base from V and 5 from J; bases not matched to a gene: 8. The CDR3 spans 18 residues.

The CDR3 sequence: CASSQDRDTEAFF. In DNA, the CDR3 is TGTGCCAGCAGCCAAGATCGCGACACTGAAGCTTTCTTT. V and J are TRBV4-2 and TRBJ1-1; the D is unclear. V lost 0 bases and J lost 3, with 5 bases in between. Germline CDR1 reads LGHNA; CDR2 reads YNFKEQ. This CDR3 spans 13 amino acids.

CDR3 nucleotide sequence: TGTGCCAGCAGTGTCCAGGCTGACCAGCCCCAGCATTTT. Translation: CASSVQADQPQHF. The chain joins TRBV6-4 to TRBJ1-5; no definite D call. V lost 4 bases and J lost 7, with 11 bases in between. CDR3 length: 13 amino acids. CDR1 MRHNA and CDR2 SNTAGT come from the germline V gene.

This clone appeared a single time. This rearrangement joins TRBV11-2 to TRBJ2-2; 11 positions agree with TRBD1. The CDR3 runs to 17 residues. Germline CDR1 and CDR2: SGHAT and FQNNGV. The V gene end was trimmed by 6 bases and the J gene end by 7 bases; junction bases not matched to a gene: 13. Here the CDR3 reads CASSSRDRGISFGELFF. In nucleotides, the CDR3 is TGTGCCAGCAGTTCCCGGGACAGGGGGATCTCCTTCGGGGAGCTGTTTTTT.

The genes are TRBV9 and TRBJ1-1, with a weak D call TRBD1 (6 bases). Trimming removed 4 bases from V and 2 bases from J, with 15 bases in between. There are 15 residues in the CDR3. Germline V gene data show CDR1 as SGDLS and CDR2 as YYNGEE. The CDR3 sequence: CASSPVGAGNTEAFF. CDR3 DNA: TGTGCCAGCAGCCCGGTGGGGGCAGGAAACACTGAAGCTTTCTTT.